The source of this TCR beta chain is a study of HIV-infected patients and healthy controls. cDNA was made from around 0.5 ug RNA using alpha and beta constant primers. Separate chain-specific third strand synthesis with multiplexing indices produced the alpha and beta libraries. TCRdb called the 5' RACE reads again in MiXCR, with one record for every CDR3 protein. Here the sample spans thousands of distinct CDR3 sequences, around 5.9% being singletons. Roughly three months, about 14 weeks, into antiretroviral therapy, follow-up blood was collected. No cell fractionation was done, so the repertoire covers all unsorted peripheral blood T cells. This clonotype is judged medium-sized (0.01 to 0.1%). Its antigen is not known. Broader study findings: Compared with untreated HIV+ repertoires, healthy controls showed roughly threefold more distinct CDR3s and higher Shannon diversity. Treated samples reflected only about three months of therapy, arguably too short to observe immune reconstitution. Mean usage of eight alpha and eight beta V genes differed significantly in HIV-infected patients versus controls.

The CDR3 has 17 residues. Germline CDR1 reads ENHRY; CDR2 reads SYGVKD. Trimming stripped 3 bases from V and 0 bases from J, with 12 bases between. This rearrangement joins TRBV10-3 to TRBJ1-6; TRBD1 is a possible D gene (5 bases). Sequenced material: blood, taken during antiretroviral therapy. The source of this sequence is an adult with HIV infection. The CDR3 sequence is CAISEAGPSSYNSPLHF. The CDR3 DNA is TGTGCCATCAGTGAAGCGGGGCCGAGCTCCTATAATTCACCCCTCCACTTT.